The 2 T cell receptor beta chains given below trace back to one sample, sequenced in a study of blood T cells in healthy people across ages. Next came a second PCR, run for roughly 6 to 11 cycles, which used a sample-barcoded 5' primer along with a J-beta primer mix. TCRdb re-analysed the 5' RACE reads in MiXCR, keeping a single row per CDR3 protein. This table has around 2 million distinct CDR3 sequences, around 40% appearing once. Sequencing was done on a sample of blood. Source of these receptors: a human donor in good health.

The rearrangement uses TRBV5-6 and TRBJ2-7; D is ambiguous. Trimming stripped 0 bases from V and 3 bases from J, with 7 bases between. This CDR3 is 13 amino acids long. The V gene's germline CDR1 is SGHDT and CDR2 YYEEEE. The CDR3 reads CASSLGYNYEQYF. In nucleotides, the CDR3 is TGTGCCAGCAGCTTGGGTTATAACTACGAGCAGTACTTC.

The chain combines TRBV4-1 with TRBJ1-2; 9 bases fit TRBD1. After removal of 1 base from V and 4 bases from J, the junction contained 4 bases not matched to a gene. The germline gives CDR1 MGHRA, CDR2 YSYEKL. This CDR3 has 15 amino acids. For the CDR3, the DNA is TGCGCCAGCAGCCAAGTGTTACAGGGGGCCTATGGCTACACCTTC. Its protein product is CASSQVLQGAYGYTF.